This T cell receptor (beta chain) came from a study of blood T cell repertoires in COVID-19. Germline CDR1 reads MNHEY; CDR2 reads SVGAGI. CDR3 length equals 15 residues. J lost 3 bases, V lost 10 bases, and 9 bases had no gene match. Individuals drawn from about two dozen US areas were roughly 18 to 89 years old. Cohorts were assigned according to the clinical history that participants reported. Exposed enrollees encountered a COVID-19 case at some point within 2 weeks before study entry. Original data processing: Cell counts per sample came from amplifying reference gene primers. The repertoire was sequenced with immunoSEQ multiplex PCR; TCRdb's copy has only in-frame clones and lacks some. The V and J calls and clone size are taken from that table; D and trimming were inferred from the DNA. The sample lists 250,000 or so clones, approximately 89% occurring once.

The V call is TRBV6-5, the J call TRBJ2-7; TRBD2 aligns across 13 bases. The sequencing sample was made of PBMCs or T cells enriched from blood (not recorded which). The sequence was collected from a man aged 40-55 years who had been exposed to COVID-19. CDR3 residues: CATSQLAGGHYEQYF. CDR3 sequence (DNA): TGTGCCACCTCGCAACTAGCGGGAGGGCACTACGAGCAGTACTTC.